This record covers a single T cell receptor (beta chain). As yet, its antigen is unknown. TCRdb redid the calling of the reads with MiXCR, one entry per CDR3 protein. The sample includes about 890,000 distinct CDR3 sequences, around 30% of them seen just once. This specimen belongs to a study of T cell repertoires in cytomegalovirus infection. For the study at large: Alongside well-studied HLA-B-restricted CMV epitopes, recently identified HLA-C-restricted CMV epitopes were also used. Shared public TCR beta signatures pointed to both CMV infection and a matching HLA type. The study's findings and limits: HLA-C-restricted CMV clonotypes gave the most frequent clonotype in two of eight donors. Adding up the frequency of public TCR beta families identified people who carried CMV plus the relevant HLA.

Per the germline V gene, CDR1 is SGHNT and CDR2 is YYREEE (reference sequence). J lost 5 bases, V lost 1 base, and 9 bases had no gene match. The CDR3 is 16 amino acids. The chain combines TRBV5-4 with TRBJ2-1; 7 bases are a match to TRBD2. The sequencing used cultured CD8+ T cells from PBMCs, collected from culture after CMV antigen stimulation. This sequence originates from a human donor in good health (CMV status not recorded). Some clones in this sample may be carry-over from other donors' samples. In nucleotides, the CDR3 is TGTGCCAGCAGCTTGTTTATGGGACTACGAAACAATGAGCAGTTCTTC. It translates to CASSLFMGLRNNEQFF.